The 30 T cell receptor beta chains below all came from one sample that was sequenced in a study of blood T cell repertoires in COVID-19. Clones were read by immunoSEQ multiplex PCR, and TCRdb kept only the in-frame ones, dropping some. This table has around 620,000 clones, over 80% appearing once. Input material: peripheral blood. These receptor sequences come from a woman aged 18-35 years with acute or convalescent COVID-19.

The chain uses TRBV19 and TRBJ1-2; maybe TRBD1 (5 bases). Trimming removed 5 bases at V and 0 bases at J, with 10 bases between. The CDR3 extends over 14 amino acids. The germline gives CDR1 LNHDA, CDR2 SQIVND (reference sequence). Written as DNA, the CDR3 is TGTGCCAGTAGTCCGGCAGGGACTAACTATGGCTACACCTTC. This gives the protein CASSPAGTNYGYTF.

With regard to this clone: Relative to the germline gene, one junction end is altered; a read error may explain this. V gene TRBV23-1 combines with J gene TRBJ1-5; D possibly corresponds to TRBD1 (5 bases). TRBV23-1 is sorted into the ORF group, with uncertain function. The length of the CDR3 is 16 residues. The CDR3 DNA reads TGCGCCCGCAGTCGGGGGGGGTTGGGTAGCAATCAGCCCCAGCATTTT. Translation: CARSRGGLGSNQPQHF.

The gene calls are TRBV27 and TRBJ1-1; 7 bases fit TRBD1. The germline gives CDR1 MNHEY, CDR2 SMNVEV (reference sequence). Losses at the gene ends were 4 bases for V and 0 bases for J; bases not matched to a gene: 8. The CDR3 covers 16 residues. CDR3 loop: CASSSWDSPLNTEAFF. For the CDR3, the DNA is TGTGCCAGCAGTTCTTGGGACAGCCCTCTGAACACTGAAGCTTTCTTT.

The V call is TRBV27, the J call TRBJ1-5, with 10 positions matching TRBD1. Germline CDR1 reads MNHEY; CDR2 reads SMNVEV (reference sequence). The V and J ends lost 7 bases and 3 bases, in that order; junction bases with no gene match: 6. This CDR3 spans 15 amino acids. The CDR3 DNA reads as TGTGCCAGCAAAGAGACAGGGGGCCACAATCAGCCCCAGCATTTT. This sequence encodes CASKETGGHNQPQHF.

This chain uses TRBV24-1 with TRBJ1-1; the D gene is possibly TRBD1 (6 bases). V shed 3 bases and J shed 4 bases, with 11 bases lying between them. This CDR3 spans 14 amino acids. Per germline, CDR1 KGHDR and CDR2 SFDVKD. The CDR3 here is CATSDTRGGTEAFF. Written as DNA, the CDR3 is TGTGCCACCAGTGATACGAGAGGGGGCACTGAAGCTTTCTTT.

The V and J genes are TRBV27 and TRBJ2-7; D remains ambiguous. CDR3 size: 12 residues. Trimming took off 4 bases at V and 4 bases at J, with 8 bases between the two ends. Germline lookup yields CDR1 MNHEY and CDR2 SMNVEV (reference sequence). The CDR3 is CASSSEYYEQYF. The CDR3 bases are TGTGCCAGCAGTTCCGAGTATTACGAGCAGTACTTC.

The chain couples TRBV5-1 to TRBJ1-2, with 9 bases identical to TRBD1. The CDR3 has 15 residues. From germline, CDR1 is SGHRS and CDR2 YFSETQ. With V trimmed by 0 bases and J by 4 bases, 4 bases remained unmatched. CDR3 bases: TGCGCCAGCAGCTTGGGGGACAGGGAGCGCTATGGCTACACCTTC. This sequence encodes CASSLGDRERYGYTF. Together with reference TRBV5-1 and TRBJ1-2, the CDR3 gives the full variable domain: KAGVTQTPRYLIKTRGQQVTLSCSPISGHRSVSWYQQTPGQGLQFLFEYFSETQRNKGNFPGRFSGRQFSNSRSEMNVSTLELGDSALYLCASSLGDRERYGYTFGSGTRLTVV.

For the CDR3, the DNA is TGTGCCAGCAGTTTCTCAAGCGTCAATGAGCAGTTCTTC. This gives the protein CASSFSSVNEQFF. The V call is TRBV12-3 or TRBV12-4, the J call TRBJ2-1, with D unresolved. This CDR3 is 13 amino acids long. V was cut by 3 bases and J by 6 bases, with 9 bases left in between.

This rearrangement joins TRBV14 to TRBJ2-5; D possibly corresponds to TRBD2 (6 bases). The CDR3 has 13 residues. Germline V lookup: CDR1 SGHDN, CDR2 FVKESK. V dropped 4 bases and J dropped 9 bases, with 15 bases sitting between them. The CDR3 DNA reads TGTGCCAGCAGCCCCTCGGGACTTACGCCCCAGTACTTC. Protein: CASSPSGLTPQYF.

The chain recombines TRBV4-1 with TRBJ2-7; the D gene is possibly TRBD1 (6 bases). CDR3 length: 16 residues. The germline gives CDR1 MGHRA, CDR2 YSYEKL. The ends were cut back, 1 base at V and 4 bases at J, with 17 bases in the middle. This CDR3 is CASSQVRMGALYEQYF. CDR3 sequence (DNA): TGCGCCAGCAGCCAAGTAAGGATGGGGGCGCTTTACGAGCAGTACTTC.

The V and J genes are TRBV24-1 and TRBJ2-1; unclear D gene. The CDR3 totals 17 residues. The germline gives CDR1 KGHDR, CDR2 SFDVKD. The DNA for the CDR3 is TGTGCTGTTCCGAACCCTCTCAATCCCGGCTCCTACAATGAGCAGTTCTTC. It translates to CAVPNPLNPGSYNEQFF.

This clone was seen a few times. V is TRBV3-1 (or the pseudogene TRBV3-2) and J is TRBJ2-7; D uncertain. From germline, CDR1 is LGHDT and CDR2 YNNKEL (reference sequence). CDR3 size: 14 residues. With 0 bases removed from V and 7 bases from J, the gap between germline ends came to 13 bases. This chain's CDR3 is CASSQDLVPREQYF. The CDR3 DNA reads as TGTGCCAGCAGCCAAGATCTAGTTCCAAGGGAGCAGTACTTC.

A word on this clone: Sequence at one end of the junction differs from germline and may be a read error. This chain joins TRBV12-3 or TRBV12-4 and TRBJ1-3; D remains ambiguous. The CDR3 extends over 13 amino acids. The CDR3 reads CASTLGPGNTIYF. CDR3 DNA sequence: TGTGCCAGCACTTTAGGGCCTGGAAACACCATATATTTT.

V gene TRBV7-2 combines with J gene TRBJ2-7, with D perhaps TRBD1 (6 bases). Trimming shortened V by 3 bases and J by 3 bases, and 18 bases separated the two germline ends. The CDR3 is made up of 16 amino acids. The germline gives CDR1 SGHTA, CDR2 FQGNSA. The CDR3 here is CASSFRGTLEFYEQYF. The CDR3 DNA follows: TGTGCCAGCAGCTTTAGGGGGACCCTCGAGTTCTACGAGCAGTACTTC. The whole variable domain, filled in from reference TRBV7-2 and TRBJ2-7, reads GAGVSQSPSNKVTEKGKDVELRCDPISGHTALYWYRQSLGQGLEFLIYFQGNSAPDKSGLPSDRFSAERTGGSVSTLTIQRTQQEDSAVYLCASSFRGTLEFYEQYFGPGTRLTVT.

This rearrangement joins TRBV4-1 to TRBJ1-4, with 12 nucleotides matching TRBD1. This CDR3 spans 15 amino acids. The V gene's germline CDR1 is MGHRA and CDR2 YSYEKL. J was trimmed by 12 bases and V by 4 bases; bases with no gene match: 9. The DNA for the CDR3 is TGCGCCAGCAGCCCCCCCGGGACAGGGGGCTGGGAACTGTTTTTT. Translating it yields CASSPPGTGGWELFF.

This chain's CDR3 is CASRPDRYNQPQHF. CDR3 nucleotides: TGTGCCAGCAGGCCAGACAGGTACAATCAGCCCCAGCATTTT. The V gene is TRBV27, the J gene TRBJ1-5; tentatively, D is TRBD1 (6 bases). V shed 6 bases and J shed 3 bases, with 12 bases lying between them. The germline V gene encodes CDR1 MNHEY and CDR2 SMNVEV (reference sequence). The CDR3 runs 14 residues.

The CDR3 sequence is CASSSTGVGEQYF. DNA of the CDR3: TGTGCCAGTAGTTCGACAGGGGTAGGCGAGCAGTACTTC. The V gene is TRBV19, the J gene TRBJ2-7, with 8 bases matching TRBD1. This CDR3 contains 13 residues. V lost 5 bases and J lost 6; bases outside the gene matches: 6. Germline V lookup: CDR1 LNHDA, CDR2 SQIVND (reference sequence).

The chain carries TRBV18 and TRBJ1-4; a weak D match, TRBD1 (6 bases). The CDR3 extends over 15 amino acids. Deletions cut 5 bases from V and 2 bases from J, with 12 bases between. Germline values: CDR1 KGHSH, CDR2 LQKENI. CDR3 in amino acids: CASSEPGVTNEKLFF. CDR3 bases: TGTGCCAGCTCAGAGCCAGGGGTCACTAATGAAAAACTGTTTTTT.

This clone was detected only a few times. The chain combines TRBV11-2 with TRBJ2-7, with D possibly TRBD1 on 6 matching bases. This CDR3 region has 13 residues. Trimming removed 6 bases from V and 3 bases from J, with 12 bases in between. Per germline, CDR1 SGHAT and CDR2 FQNNGV. The CDR3 region has the DNA TGTGCCAGCAGGAAGGACAGCTACTACGAGCAGTACTTC. Its protein product is CASRKDSYYEQYF.

V gene TRBV25-1 combines with J gene TRBJ1-1; 7 bases line up with TRBD1. Germline lookup yields CDR1 MGHDK and CDR2 SYGVNS. The CDR3 consists of 13 residues. Trimming at V came to 5 bases and at J to 3 bases, leaving 3 bases not matched to a gene. CDR3 in amino acids: CASSKGGHTEAFF. In DNA form, the CDR3 reads TGTGCCAGCAGTAAAGGGGGCCACACTGAAGCTTTCTTT.

The V call is TRBV19, the J call TRBJ1-2; 11 nucleotides line up with TRBD1. J gave up 7 bases and V 5 bases, and 12 bases lay outside the gene matches. This CDR3 is 16 amino acids long. Looked up from germline, CDR1 is LNHDA and CDR2 is SQIVND (reference sequence). CDR3 in DNA: TGTGCCAGTAGTCACGGGGACAGGGGGATTTTAAGTGGCTACACCTTC. This translates into CASSHGDRGILSGYTF.

The gene calls are TRBV30 and TRBJ2-7, with TRBD1 identical over 7 bases. From germline, CDR1 is GTSNPN and CDR2 SVGIG (reference sequence). This CDR3 is built from 13 residues. Trimming removed 2 bases from V and 7 bases from J; junction bases left unmatched: 8. The CDR3 region has the DNA TGTGCCTGGAGTAAGACAGGGTCCGGGGAGCAGTACTTC. Translated: CAWSKTGSGEQYF.

This clone was detected only once. This chain uses TRBV7-9 with TRBJ1-3; possible D gene TRBD1, 5 bases. This CDR3 has 19 residues. Germline values: CDR1 SEHNR, CDR2 FQNEAQ (reference sequence). V lost 4 bases to trimming and J lost 0 bases, with 22 bases between them. CDR3 coding DNA: TGTGCCAGCAGCTCATGGGGGGGTCAGGCACCCGGCTCTGGAAACACCATATATTTT. It encodes CASSSWGGQAPGSGNTIYF.

This chain links TRBV5-1 with TRBJ2-3, with 11 bases lining up with TRBD2. The junction had 3 bases not matched to a gene; V was cut back by 0 bases and J by 3 bases. The CDR3 runs to 16 residues. Germline lookup yields CDR1 SGHRS and CDR2 YFSETQ. CDR3 in amino acids: CASSLAGTSGTDTQYF. CDR3 DNA sequence: TGCGCCAGCAGCTTGGCCGGGACTAGCGGAACAGATACGCAGTATTTT.

V gene TRBV19 combines with J gene TRBJ2-1, with D possibly being TRBD1 (6 bases). Trimming removed 5 bases at V and 4 bases at J, with 15 bases between. The CDR3 contains 15 residues. Germline V lookup: CDR1 LNHDA, CDR2 SQIVND (reference sequence). The CDR3 nucleotides read TGTGCCAGTAGTCCCCGAGGACAGCGTTACAATGAGCAGTTCTTC. Translation gives CASSPRGQRYNEQFF.

Note on this clone: Other DNA sequences in this specimen translate into the identical CDR3. The chain's CDR3 is CSVAAGFNQPQHF. CDR3 DNA: TGCAGCGTTGCGGCAGGCTTTAATCAGCCCCAGCATTTT. The chain recombines TRBV29-1 with TRBJ1-5, with D unclear. V lost 4 bases to trimming and J lost 4 bases, with 11 bases between them. The germline gives CDR1 SQVTM, CDR2 ANQGSEA. This CDR3 spans 13 amino acids. Drawing the rest from reference TRBV29-1 and TRBJ1-5, the complete variable domain is SAVISQKPSRDICQRGTSLTIQCQVDSQVTMMFWYRQQPGQSLTLIATANQGSEATYESGFVIDKFPISRPNLTFSTLTVSNMSPEDSSIYLCSVAAGFNQPQHFGDGTRLSIL.

The V call is TRBV6-6, the J call TRBJ2-3, with 10 bases identical to TRBD2. CDR3 length: 14 amino acids. Germline trimming cut 5 bases from V and 6 bases from J; bases unmatched to any gene: 5. Germline V gene lookup returns CDR1 MNHNY and CDR2 SVGAGI (reference sequence). The CDR3 DNA is TGTGCCAGCAGTAATACGGGACTAGCGGATACGCAGTATTTT. It is translated as CASSNTGLADTQYF.

The gene calls are TRBV4-1 and TRBJ1-1; TRBD1 might be the D (5 bases). The CDR3 has 14 residues. Germline-derived CDR1 and CDR2 are MGHRA and YSYEKL. With 0 bases removed from V and 5 bases from J, the gap between germline ends came to 10 bases. CDR3 sequence: CASSQDGRGTEAFF. As DNA, the CDR3 is TGCGCCAGCAGCCAAGATGGTCGGGGGACTGAAGCTTTCTTT.

About this clone: Relative to the germline gene, one junction end is altered; a read error may explain this. V usage is TRBV3-1 (or the pseudogene TRBV3-2) and J usage is TRBJ1-5, with 7 bases identical to TRBD1. The CDR3 runs to 14 residues. Germline V gene data show CDR1 as LGHDT and CDR2 as YNNKEL (reference sequence). CDR3 amino acids: CASNQTGGNQPQHF. Written as DNA, the CDR3 is TGTGCCAGCAACCAAACAGGGGGCAATCAGCCCCAGCATTTT.

The rearrangement links TRBV7-8 to TRBJ1-1, with TRBD1 matching over 7 bases. V was clipped by 5 bases and J by 0 bases; unmatched bases: 12. The CDR3 sequence is 17 residues long. CDR1 is SGHVS, CDR2 FQNEAQ, per germline. CDR3 region: CASSAHRGFGMNTEAFF. DNA of the CDR3: TGTGCCAGCAGCGCTCACAGGGGTTTCGGGATGAACACTGAAGCTTTCTTT.